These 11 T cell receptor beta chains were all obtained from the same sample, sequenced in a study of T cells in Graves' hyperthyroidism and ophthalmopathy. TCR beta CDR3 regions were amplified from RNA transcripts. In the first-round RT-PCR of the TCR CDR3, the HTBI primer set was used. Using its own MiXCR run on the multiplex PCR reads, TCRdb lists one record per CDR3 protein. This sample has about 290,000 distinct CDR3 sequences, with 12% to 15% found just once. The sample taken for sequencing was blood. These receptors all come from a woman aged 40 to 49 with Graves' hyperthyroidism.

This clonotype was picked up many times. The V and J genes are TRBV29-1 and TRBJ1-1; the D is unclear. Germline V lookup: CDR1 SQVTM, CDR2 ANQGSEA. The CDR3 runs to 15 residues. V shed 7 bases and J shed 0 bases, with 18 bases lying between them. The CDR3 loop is CSARWGSNMNTEAFF. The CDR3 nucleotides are TGCAGCGCCCGCTGGGGTTCCAACATGAACACTGAAGCTTTCTTT.

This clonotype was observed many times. The CDR3 loop is CSASTWAGGSHEQYF. CDR3 bases: TGCAGTGCTAGTACTTGGGCGGGAGGTTCCCACGAGCAGTACTTC. The chain carries TRBV20-1 and TRBJ2-7, with 8 bases aligning to TRBD2. Germline V gene data show CDR1 as DFQATT and CDR2 as SNEGSKA (reference sequence). The junction had 12 bases not matched to a gene; V was cut back by 3 bases and J by 5 bases. This CDR3 contains 15 residues.

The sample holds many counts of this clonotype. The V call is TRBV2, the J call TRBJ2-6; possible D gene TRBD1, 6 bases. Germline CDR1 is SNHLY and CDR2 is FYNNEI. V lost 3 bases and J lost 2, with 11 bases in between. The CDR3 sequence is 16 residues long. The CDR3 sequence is CASSEGAVAGANVLTF. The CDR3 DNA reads TGTGCCAGCAGTGAGGGGGCGGTTGCTGGGGCCAACGTCCTGACTTTC.

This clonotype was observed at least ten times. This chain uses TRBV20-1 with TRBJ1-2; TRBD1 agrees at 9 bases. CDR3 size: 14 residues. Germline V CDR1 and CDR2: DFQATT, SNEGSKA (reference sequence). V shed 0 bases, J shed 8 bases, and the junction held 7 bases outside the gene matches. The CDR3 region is CSARDPGQGYGYTF. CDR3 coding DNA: TGCAGTGCTAGAGATCCCGGACAGGGGTACGGCTACACCTTC.

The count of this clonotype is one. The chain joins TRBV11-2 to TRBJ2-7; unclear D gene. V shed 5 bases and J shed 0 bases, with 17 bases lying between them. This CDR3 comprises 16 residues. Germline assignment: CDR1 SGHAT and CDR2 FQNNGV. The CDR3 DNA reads TGTGCCAGCAGCCCCATGTCACCCCGGACCTCCTACGAGCAGTACTTC. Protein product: CASSPMSPRTSYEQYF.

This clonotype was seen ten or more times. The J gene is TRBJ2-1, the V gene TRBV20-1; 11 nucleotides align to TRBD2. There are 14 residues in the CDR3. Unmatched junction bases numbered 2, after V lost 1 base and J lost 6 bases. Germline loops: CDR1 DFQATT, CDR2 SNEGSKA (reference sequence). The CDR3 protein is CSARAGLAVNEQFF. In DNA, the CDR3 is TGCAGTGCTAGAGCGGGACTAGCGGTCAATGAGCAGTTCTTC.

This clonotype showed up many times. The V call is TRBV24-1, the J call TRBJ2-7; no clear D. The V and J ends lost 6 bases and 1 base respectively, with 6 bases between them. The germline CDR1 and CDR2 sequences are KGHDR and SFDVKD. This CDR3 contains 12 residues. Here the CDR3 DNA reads TGTGCCACCAGTCCAGGATCCTACGAGCAGTACTTC. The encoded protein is CATSPGSYEQYF.

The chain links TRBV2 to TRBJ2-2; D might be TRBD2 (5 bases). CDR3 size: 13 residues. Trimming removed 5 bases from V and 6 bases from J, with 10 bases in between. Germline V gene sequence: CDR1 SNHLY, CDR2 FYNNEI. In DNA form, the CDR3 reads TGTGCCAGCAGTTCGGGGTTGGCCGGGGAGCTGTTTTTT. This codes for CASSSGLAGELFF.

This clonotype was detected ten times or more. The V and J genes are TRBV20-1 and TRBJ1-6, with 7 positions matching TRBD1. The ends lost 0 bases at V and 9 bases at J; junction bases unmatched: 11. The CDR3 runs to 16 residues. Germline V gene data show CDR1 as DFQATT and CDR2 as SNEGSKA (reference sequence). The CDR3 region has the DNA TGCAGTGCTAGAGATCCCAGGACAGGAGAAGGTTCACCCCTCCACTTT. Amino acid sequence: CSARDPRTGEGSPLHF.

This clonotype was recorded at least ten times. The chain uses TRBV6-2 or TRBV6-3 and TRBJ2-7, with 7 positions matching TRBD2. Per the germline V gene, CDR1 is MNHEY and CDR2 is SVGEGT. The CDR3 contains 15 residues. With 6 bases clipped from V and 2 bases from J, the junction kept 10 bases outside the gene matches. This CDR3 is CASRGRTSDPYEQYF. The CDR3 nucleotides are TGTGCCAGCAGGGGAAGAACTAGCGACCCCTACGAGCAGTACTTC.

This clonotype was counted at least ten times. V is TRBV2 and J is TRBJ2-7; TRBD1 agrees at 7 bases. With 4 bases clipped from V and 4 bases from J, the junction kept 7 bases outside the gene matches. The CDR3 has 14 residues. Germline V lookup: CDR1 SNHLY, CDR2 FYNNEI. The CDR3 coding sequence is TGTGCCAGCAGTGTGAGGGGACAGAGATACGAGCAGTACTTC. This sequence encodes CASSVRGQRYEQYF.